These 2 T cell receptor beta chains share one sample of origin, sequenced in a study of blood T cell repertoires in COVID-19. The table came from immunoSEQ multiplex PCR; TCRdb's copy has only in-frame clones and leaves some out. The repertoire holds 230,000 or so clones, with 75% to 85% as singletons. Sequenced material: peripheral blood. All receptors derive from a man aged 40-55 years who had recovered from COVID-19.

The J gene is TRBJ2-4, the V gene TRBV5-1, with 14 bases fitting TRBD2. The CDR3 covers 19 residues. Germline-derived CDR1 and CDR2 are SGHRS and YFSETQ. With 4 bases clipped from V and 0 bases from J, the junction kept 9 bases outside the gene matches. The CDR3, as DNA: TGCGCCAGCAGCACCCGACTAGCGGGAGGGGATCTAGCCAAAAACATTCAGTACTTC. Its translation: CASSTRLAGGDLAKNIQYF.

This clone appeared a single time. CDR3: CSVDPQGNTEAFF. The CDR3 DNA follows: TGCAGCGTTGACCCACAGGGGAACACTGAAGCTTTCTTT. The chain uses TRBV29-1 and TRBJ1-1, with D tentatively TRBD1 (6 bases). The CDR3 contains 13 residues. V was cut by 3 bases and J by 1 base, with 9 bases left in between. Germline CDR1 SQVTM, CDR2 ANQGSEA.